The T cell receptor (beta chain) under discussion was sequenced for a study of graft-versus-host responses after intestinal transplantation. As for the study in general: The study gave all recipients anti-thymocyte globulin induction, then tacrolimus and steroids for about three years. Study results and caveats: The study associated peak circulating GvH clone levels with early post-transplant HvG declines. In patients with graft-donor T cell macrochimerism, allograft graft-versus-host to host-versus-graft clonal ratios were high.

V was cut by 0 bases and J by 4 bases, with 15 bases left in between. Germline V gene sequence: CDR1 MGHRA, CDR2 YSYEKL. CDR3 length: 16 residues. A remark on this clone: As yet, its antigen is unknown.

Method: immunoSEQ multiplex PCR; TCRdb's copy keeps in-frame clones and lacks some. The profile covers 65,000 to 90,000 clones, with about 90% appearing a single time and nearly 2.5% taken by the ten largest. The receptor's source is a human donor who received an intestinal transplant. The sample here was unstimulated CD8+ T cells sorted from spleen or lymph node cells, taken before intestinal transplant. The chain has TRBV4-1 and TRBJ1-2; a possible D gene is TRBD1 (5 bases). Written as DNA, the CDR3 is TGCGCCAGCAGCCAAGATCGGGTCCTGACAGTCTATGGCTACACCTTC. It specifies CASSQDRVLTVYGYTF.